This T cell receptor (beta chain) was identified in a study of vaccination and CD4 T cells after COVID-19 (dated by TCRdb to between 2020 and 2023). Broadly, across the study: Convalescent patients had a positive SARS-CoV-2 result on nasal swab PCR, and of these patients, several had mild disease and one had severe disease. Post-vaccine blood samples were taken a median of about 70 days after the second vaccine dose, with a range of 14 to 241 days. Control cultures received a CEFX viral epitope pool as the positive control, an HIV-1 Nef peptide pool as the negative control, or no peptide. Six males and four females were included in the convalescent cohort, with two Hispanic individuals, seven Caucasians, two Asians and one multiracial person represented. In 10 COVID-19 convalescent patients and a few infection-naive healthy vaccine recipients, researchers compared the spike-specific CD4+ TCR repertoire from before mRNA vaccination with the repertoire from after. Post-COVID blood samples from convalescent patients were collected a median of about 110 days after diagnosis, with a range of 35 to 161 days. The cultures were stimulated with overlapping spike peptide pools from SARS-CoV-2 and from the common cold coronaviruses HCoV-NL63, HCoV-OC43 and HCoV-229E. Each participant got two doses of either the Pfizer-BioNTech BNT162b2 vaccine (n=8) or the Moderna mRNA-1273 vaccine (n=2). Broader findings and caveats from the paper: In convalescent patients, a median 86.3% of post-vaccine SARS-CoV-2-reactive clones were detected only after vaccination, and vaccine-specific priming was suggested by this finding. Although the median number of SARS-CoV-2-reactive clonotypes went up from around 20 after infection to 38 after vaccination, the increase was not significant. In convalescent patients, nearly all vaccine-specific clones (304 of 307) were found to be mono-reactive for SARS-CoV-2 spike rather than cross-reactive with common cold coronaviruses. The study included relatively few convalescent patients and did not analyze early timepoints after natural infection.

The label giving this sample's treatment or condition can be read as: roughly 10-day PBMC culture with coronavirus spike peptide pools or control peptides (ViraFEST assay). To expand antigen-specific T cells with peptide pools and then pick out the expanded clonotypes through TCR sequencing, the study relied on the ViraFEST assay. The convalescent patients' positive SARS-CoV-2 PCR tests were from March to December 2020, which was before the Alpha, Beta and Delta variants emerged in the United States. Each well held two million PBMCs cultured with roughly 10 ug/ml peptide pools in IMDM containing roughly 5% human AB serum and about 10 IU/ml IL-2. Half of the culture medium was replaced with fresh IL-2-containing medium on days 3 and 7. CD4+ T cells were isolated after roughly eleven days of culture through negative selection using the EasySep CD4+ T cell isolation kit. Ficoll-Paque Plus gradient centrifugation was used to isolate PBMCs from whole blood, and the isolated PBMCs were then either used fresh or cryopreserved at -140C. Culture conditions were generally each tested in triplicate wells.

The method behind the library was PCR. DNA from cultured CD4+ T cells was subjected to TCR sequencing with the Oncomine TCR Beta short-read assay at the Johns Hopkins FTIC core. The QIAamp micro DNA kit was used to extract genomic DNA from the cultured CD4+ T cells. Oncomine TCR Beta libraries from cultured CD4+ T cells were pooled with unique dual indexes and sequenced on an Illumina iSeq 100. The source study handled its data this way. Non-productive sequences were filtered out, and CDR3s that did not start with C, did not end with F or W, or were shorter than 7 amino acids were discarded. The MANAFEST web application was used to identify antigen-specific clonotypes by comparing peptide-stimulated wells against reference wells and other culture wells. Positive clones required FDR below 0.05, an odds ratio above 5, and productive frequency above 0.1% in at least two of three replicate wells. Clonotypes that were significantly expanded in both SARS-CoV-2 spike wells and at least one common cold coronavirus spike condition were defined as cross-reactive. Levenshtein distances (stringdist) and unrooted phylogenetic trees (ape) in R version 3.6.1 were used to assess CDR3 homology. The raw public reads went through TCRdb reprocessing: fastp at Q25, MiXCR clone calling, in-frame beta chains kept. Duplicate CDR3 protein sequences are folded into a single record with the most common DNA and genes. TCRdb, rather than the study authors, made the V and J calls. The sample has 15,000 to 25,000 distinct CDR3 sequences on record, 38% of them singletons. Clones ranked in the top ten supply 12% to 15% of the sample.

Trimming costs V 6 bases and J 12 bases, and their ends lie 20 bases apart. CDR1 is given as MDHEN and CDR2 as SYDVKM, both from the germline V gene. The CDR3 contains 13 residues, cysteine and phenylalanine counted. Only the CDR3 region is kept as DNA, spanning 39 bases read in frame from base 1. Notes on this clonotype: It lacks a known antigen. No qualities accompany the bases; no much larger clone lies one base away.

The rearrangement joined TRBV28 to TRBJ1-2; 5 matching bases give a weak D call of TRBD1. The material sequenced was cultured CD4+ T cells from blood. This clonotype was obtained from a human donor with COVID-19. CDR3 region: CASRPGGAPRDTF. The DNA reads as follows: TGTGCCAGCAGGCCAGGAGGGGCCCCCCGTGACACCTTC.